These T cell receptor beta chains were read from a single sample in a study of CD8+ T cells in alopecia areata. Measured with immunoSEQ multiplex PCR; TCRdb has only the in-frame clones, and not every one. Seen here are hundreds of thousands of clones, approximately 61% observed once, and the top ten hold 0.95% to 1.5%. The specimen comprised CD4+ T cells sorted from blood, sampled at week 0. These receptors were taken from a human donor with alopecia areata. CDR3s include the opening cysteine and the closing phenylalanine or tryptophan. Each record gives: J gene, V gene, D gene, clone size, CDR3 length, CDR3 protein, CDR3 DNA. A D gene is named only where the DNA matches it firmly. Where a row states a size, it is once, few, many or the class of an expanded clone; other rows omit it.

>TRBJ2-1|TRBV7-2|TRBD1|NA|15
CASSFWGQLDNEQFF
TGTGCCAGCAGCTTTTGGGGACAGCTAGACAATGAGCAGTTCTTC
>TRBJ2-5|TRBV4-2|TRBD1|NA|15
CASSPSPTGQETQYF
TGTGCCAGCAGCCCCTCTCCGACAGGGCAAGAGACCCAGTACTTC
>TRBJ2-7|TRBV7-9|NA|once|15
CASSLGANGLYEQYF
TGTGCCAGCAGCTTAGGGGCGAACGGACTCTACGAGCAGTACTTC
>TRBJ1-4|TRBV30|TRBD1|NA|16
CAWSPITGGSNEKLFF
TGTGCCTGGAGTCCGATCACAGGGGGATCTAATGAAAAACTGTTTTTT
>TRBJ1-1|TRBV18|NA|NA|11
CASFRYTEAFF
TGTGCCAGCTTTCGGTACACTGAAGCTTTCTTT
>TRBJ2-1|TRBV15|NA|few|15
CATSRGGTSGNEQFF
TGTGCCACCAGCAGAGGCGGGACCTCGGGGAATGAGCAGTTCTTC
>TRBJ2-1|TRBV5-1|TRBD2|NA|16
CASSLAGGLSYNEQFF
TGCGCCAGCAGCTTAGCGGGGGGACTCTCCTACAATGAGCAGTTCTTC
>TRBJ2-2|TRBV30|TRBD2|few|15
CAHARAGGRTGELFF
TGTGCCCACGCAAGAGCGGGGGGGCGGACCGGGGAGCTGTTTTTT
>TRBJ2-1|TRBV4-3|NA|NA|14
CASSHSALYNEQFF
TGCGCCAGCAGCCACAGCGCCCTATACAATGAGCAGTTCTTC
>TRBJ1-4|TRBV30|NA|few|11
CAWSVGQIRFF
TGTGCCTGGAGTGTAGGACAGATCCGGTTTTTT
>TRBJ2-6|TRBV19|NA|NA|18
CASSTLTGRVSGANVLTF
TGTGCCAGTAGTACCCTGACAGGGAGGGTCTCTGGGGCCAACGTCCTGACTTTC
>TRBJ2-1|TRBV29-1|TRBD2|few|15
CSALRRGVSYNEQFF
TGCAGCGCCCTAAGACGGGGGGTGTCCTACAATGAGCAGTTCTTC
>TRBJ2-1|TRBV5-1|NA|once|13
CASKVPQYNEQFF
TGCGCCAGCAAAGTTCCCCAGTACAATGAGCAGTTCTTC
>TRBJ1-6|TRBV6-5|NA|few|14
CAISDAGPGSPLHF
TGTGCCATCAGTGATGCGGGACCCGGCTCACCCCTCCACTTT
>TRBJ2-2|TRBV7-2|NA|NA|15
CASSRELGVTGELFF
TGTGCCAGCAGCCGGGAACTAGGAGTCACCGGGGAGCTGTTTTTT
>TRBJ2-1|TRBV5-6|NA|NA|13
CASSLGVRNEQFF
TGTGCCAGCAGCTTGGGGGTTCGTAATGAGCAGTTCTTC
>TRBJ1-1|TRBV4-3|NA|NA|14
CASSQIYRDTEAFF
TGCGCCAGCAGCCAAATCTACAGGGACACTGAAGCTTTCTTT
>TRBJ2-7|TRBV30|NA|NA|13
CAWSVRRAPEQYF
TGTGCCTGGAGTGTAAGGAGGGCTCCCGAGCAGTACTTC
>TRBJ1-1|TRBV6-5|NA|NA|13
CASTAGMATEAFF
TGTGCCAGCACGGCGGGGATGGCCACTGAAGCTTTCTTT
>TRBJ1-2|TRBV19|NA|NA|16
CASSPTGTFTNYGYTF
TGTGCCAGTAGCCCGACGGGGACATTTACTAACTATGGCTACACCTTC
>TRBJ2-5|TRBV6-5|NA|NA|13
CASHPLGDETQYF
TGTGCCAGCCACCCTCTGGGGGATGAGACCCAGTACTTC
>TRBJ1-1|TRBV7-9|TRBD1|NA|16
CASRPVDRGVGTEAFF
TGTGCCAGCAGGCCTGTTGACAGGGGTGTTGGCACTGAAGCTTTCTTT
>TRBJ2-2|TRBV29-1|NA|few|14
CSVADLGNTGELFF
TGCAGCGTTGCCGACCTTGGAAACACCGGGGAGCTGTTTTTT
>TRBJ1-1|TRBV25-1|NA|NA|14
CASSEWGLVSRAFF
TGTGCCAGCAGTGAATGGGGTTTGGTGAGTAGGGCTTTCTTT
>TRBJ2-3|TRBV30|TRBD2|once|18
CAWSLGPSGGTSTDTQYF
TGTGCCTGGAGCCTAGGGCCTAGCGGGGGCACTAGCACAGATACGCAGTATTTT
>TRBJ2-4|TRBV7-3|TRBD1|NA|15
CASSPSGTAENIQYF
TGTGCCAGCAGCCCGTCAGGGACAGCAGAAAACATTCAGTACTTC
>TRBJ2-5|TRBV11-2|TRBD1|NA|16
CASSLQILDRQETQYF
TGTGCCAGCAGCTTACAAATTCTGGACAGGCAAGAGACCCAGTACTTC
>TRBJ1-5|TRBV5-1|TRBD1|NA|18
CASSSDHRTGPKGQPQHF
TGCGCCAGCAGCTCTGATCATCGGACAGGGCCGAAAGGTCAGCCCCAGCATTTT